This T cell receptor beta chain is from a study of blood T cell repertoires in COVID-19. Background on the study: From the United States, Italy and Spain came samples of acute and convalescent COVID-19. PBMCs, B-cell-depleted T cells, or T cells provided the cDNA or gDNA that made up the material.

Trimming shortened V by 6 bases and J by 8 bases, and 10 bases separated the two germline ends. Germline V gene sequence: CDR1 SNHLY, CDR2 FYNNEI. CDR3 length: 12 residues. In the source study's methods: Amplified reference gene primers provided the basis for estimating nucleated cell counts. The data were produced by immunoSEQ multiplex PCR, yet TCRdb's version contains in-frame clones alone and is incomplete. That table gives V, J and clone size, and the DNA gave D and trimming. The table lists roughly 130,000 clones, about 83% of them singletons. It was during active infection that Seattle patients were enrolled and then longitudinally followed.

This sequence originates from a man aged 25 to 40 with COVID-19, enrolled during active disease. The sample taken for sequencing was peripheral blood. This rearrangement joins TRBV2 to TRBJ1-4; weak D call: TRBD1 (6 bases). In DNA form, the CDR3 reads TGTGCCAGCAGACAGGGAAGCGAAAAACTGTTTTTT. The encoded protein is CASRQGSEKLFF.